This record concerns one T cell receptor beta chain sequence. Its target antigen remains unknown. No base qualities exist here, and no much larger clone lies one base off it. This entry is derived from a study of cytomegalovirus exposure and HLA in healthy donors (dated by TCRdb to about 2017). Some background on the complete study: An earlier analysis of several hundred of the donors reported under 300 Gb of sequence data and 117 million unique TCR beta sequences obtained from approximately 180 million T cells. Among around 400 genotyped donors of the cohort, an average of about 240,000 unique TCR beta nucleotide sequences was sequenced per donor, of which approximately 19% were non-productive. A handful of DR-DQ haplotypes were handled as single units for association and clustering because linkage in the cohort was strong. An earlier analysis of approximately 630 of the donors applied high-throughput TCR beta sequencing to assess whether each TCR beta V gene segment acted as functional or pseudogenic. All discovery cohort repertoires had been generated using a single sequencing platform. HLA typing included class I and class II loci at four-digit resolution. High-throughput TCR immunosequencing, statistical association of individual TCRs with disease status, and machine learning were combined to predict cytomegalovirus infection status. Besides the first cohort of 550 to 750 subjects, a separate validation cohort made up of over 95 different subjects was used. An early release that covered roughly 600 HLA-typed donors contained approximately 290 gigabases of sequencing data and approximately 85 million unique TCR sequences. Of the 300 to 450 genotyped donors, over 70% fell in the genetic ancestry cluster associated with self-reported Caucasian donors. The number of donors typed differed by locus, with about 629-630 for A, B, C, DRB1 and DQB1, 522 for DQA1, 606 for DPA1, and 400 to 490 for DPB1. The aim of the study was to test whether cataloging public T cell receptors could identify signatures of past pathogen exposure. To study patterns of TCR occurrence, a later analysis re-analyzed previously published TCR beta repertoires from more than 550 donors and added high-resolution HLA genotyping. In a later genetic analysis, genome-wide SNP genotypes for 398 of the 666 donors were used, and that subset was treated as a discovery cohort. Rather than drawing on any new phenotypic data, the later analysis identified candidate immune exposures from TCR beta sequences and the way those sequences occurred across donors. Donor age, sex, ethnicity and CMV serostatus were compiled together with the repertoire data. The T cell repertoires of under 700 subjects were profiled by immunosequencing and related to cytomegalovirus serostatus. Here is what the overall study found, with its caveats: In both the original and validation cohorts, the classifier was reported to diagnose cytomegalovirus status with high specificity and sensitivity. The 87-base-pair reads could not distinguish some IMGT-functional V segments, including TRBV6-2 and TRBV6-3, so those segments were excluded. In a later analysis, the rate of TCR association differed among HLA loci, with DRB1 alleles having the most associated TCRs and HLA-C alleles having the fewest. The authors suggested that the approach could potentially be extended to other disease states and immunological phenotypes. A later analysis found that HLA-associated TCR beta chains were more clonally expanded and had lower generation probabilities than equally common non-associated chains. In an earlier analysis of 587 of the donors, most TCR beta V segments appeared in productive rearrangements about 87% or about 30% of the time, broadly matching IMGT annotations. Immune exposure information for the cohort was limited to CMV serostatus. Fewer than 20 rarely observed V segments, including chromosome 9 orphons, were excluded from the earlier analysis of several hundred of the donors because counts were too low. Correlated functional status among segregating V segments might be attributable to linkage disequilibrium, but an unknown experimental factor could not be ruled out. Several of the top co-occurrence clusters appeared to be linked to parvovirus B19, influenza, CMV and Epstein-Barr virus, according to a later analysis. According to a later genetic analysis, donors in an Asian-associated ancestry cluster had fewer N-insertions in productive TCRs than the approximately 710-donor mean. Because HLA typing was unavailable for some donors at each locus, only the typed subset was used in association tests. In a later genetic analysis, a missense DCLRE1C variant was associated with V-gene and J-gene trimming of TCR beta chains, and the association was replicated in an independent cohort. Strong co-occurrence of HLA alleles, especially DR and DQ, made assigning TCR associations to individual alleles difficult. In a later analysis, about 17,000 TCR beta sequences were associated with specific HLA alleles at a false discovery rate of 0.05. In a later analysis, most CMV-associated TCR beta chains were found to appear HLA-restricted, with HLA associations seemingly driven largely by CMV exposure. A further reported finding was that TCR beta sequences accurately predicted the HLA-A and HLA-B alleles for most subjects in the first cohort. A group of highly shared sequence variants was considered likely to be a technical artifact of the sequencing pipeline. In the study, some 160 TCR beta chains were listed as associated with cytomegalovirus. Three of the identified cytomegalovirus-associated TCR beta chains were confirmed in vitro to be specific for cytomegalovirus antigens. Most TCR sequences were observed very rarely across donors, whereas some public TCRs were present in many individuals. Sequencing depth was assumed to be roughly uniform across donors in the presence/absence analyses, though that assumption may not hold. Only TCR beta chains were sequenced in this cohort, and the absence of alpha or paired-chain data limited detectable features.

Sequences PRHDT (CDR1) and FYEKMQ (CDR2) are obtained from the germline V gene (reference sequence). V lost 0 bases and J lost 6 bases; the stretch between them is 14 bases long. The CDR3 runs 15 residues from the cysteine to the phenylalanine. Only CDR3 DNA remains: 45 bases, in frame from the first base. In total, just over 650 healthy bone marrow donors made up the cohort. Cohort members were all nominally healthy when sampled, although unrecorded immune exposures were likely present. The donor tested CMV seronegative, placing the donor among the 350 to 400 seronegative members of the cohort. A peripheral blood sample was provided by each donor, and peripheral blood mononuclear cells were used for TCR beta sequencing. Genomic DNA extraction from the blood cell samples was performed with the Qiagen DNeasy Blood Extraction Kit. Library generation was performed with the immunoSEQ multiplex PCR assay. A mixture of 60 forward primers for TCR Vbeta segments and 13 reverse primers for TCR Jbeta segments was used in the multiplex PCR. Amplification of the CDR3 region of rearranged TCR beta genes was performed with a multiplex PCR assay on genomic DNA. The amplified TCR beta libraries were sequenced on the Illumina HiSeq System as 87-base-pair reads. Per the source publication's procedure: A later analysis tallied 70 million to 100 million unique TCR beta chains across the 610 or so repertoires, and some 10 million of those chains were shared by two or more donors. Raw reads were error-corrected and collapsed into unique sequences by a nearest-neighbor algorithm in which closely related sequences were merged to remove PCR and sequencing errors. CDR3 sequences were aligned to IMGT reference sequences to assign V, D and J gene segments. For a sequence to be retained, at least a six-nucleotide match to both a V gene segment and a J gene segment was required. Rearrangements were classified as productive when the CDR3 lacked stop codons and remained in frame with V and J, and all other rearrangements were classified as non-productive. CDR3 was defined by IMGT convention, running from the second conserved V-encoded cysteine to the conserved J-encoded phenylalanine. The earlier analysis of about 640 of the donors excluded any sequence lacking an unambiguous match to a single V gene segment. In an earlier analysis of approximately 590 of the donors, V segments were called functional above 56.7% productive rearrangements and were called segregating when the between-donor standard deviation exceeded 5%. To diagnose cytomegalovirus status from the catalog of TCR beta chain sequences, a statistical classification framework was built. In a later analysis, V and J genes were assigned by comparing TCR nucleotide sequences against IMGT/GENE-DB human TR gene sequences. A later analysis assigned CDR3 sequences and most-parsimonious VDJ recombination scenarios with the TCRdist pipeline. In a later analysis, each TCR beta chain was defined by its CDR3 amino acid sequence together with its V-gene family, and reads lacking a unique V-gene family were excluded. In a later analysis, some 600 highly shared, low-generation-probability nucleotide sequences were removed to address suspected cross-contamination and a sequencing artifact. For each public chain, a later analysis derived a clonal expansion index from normalized ranks of inferred template counts within each repertoire. In a later analysis, generation probabilities were computed using a VDJ recombination model fitted to out-of-frame rearrangements, and the results were checked against IGoR. Hypergeometric tests were used in a later analysis to score TCR-TCR, TCR-HLA and TCR-CMV co-occurrence, with a repertoire-size bias correction applied to the TCR pairs. To estimate false discovery rates, a later analysis permuted the HLA or CMV assignments 20 times. In a later analysis, co-occurring TCRs were grouped using DBSCAN, and TCRdist sequence similarity was added for clustering within HLA-allele-positive subsets. For co-occurrence clustering, repertoires with fewer than 30,000 or more than 120,000 public chains were excluded, along with 4 to 6 repertoires with anomalous nucleotide sharing. TCRdb mirrors the immuneACCESS table, restricted to in-frame sequences. Some clones are absent from its copies; in checked studies, under half trace to an unresolved V gene, and the reason for the others is unknown. V and J calls and clone size follow that table, whereas D and trimming were derived from the DNA. This sample is represented by some 200,000 clones; around 89% of them were singletons. The top ten clones comprise 1% of the sample.

This sequence originates from a woman aged 18-29 years in good health and CMV-seronegative. The chain uses TRBV13 and TRBJ1-2; tentative D gene TRBD1, with 5 bases matching. The sequencing sample was made of PBMCs. The CDR3 reads CASSLGLQGGNGYTF. The DNA sequence is as follows: TGTGCCAGCAGCTTAGGCCTGCAGGGTGGAAATGGCTACACCTTC.